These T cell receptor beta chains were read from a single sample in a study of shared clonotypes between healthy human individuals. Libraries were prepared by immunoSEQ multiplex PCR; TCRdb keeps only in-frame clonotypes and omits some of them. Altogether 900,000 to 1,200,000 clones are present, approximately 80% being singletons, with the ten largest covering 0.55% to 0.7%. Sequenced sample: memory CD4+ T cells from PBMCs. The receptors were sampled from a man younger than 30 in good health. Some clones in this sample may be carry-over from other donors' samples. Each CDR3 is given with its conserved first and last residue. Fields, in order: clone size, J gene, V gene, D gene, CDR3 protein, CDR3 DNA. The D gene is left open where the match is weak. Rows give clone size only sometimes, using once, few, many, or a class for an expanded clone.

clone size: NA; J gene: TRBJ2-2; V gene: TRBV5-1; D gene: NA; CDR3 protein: CASGDGTQGRGELFF; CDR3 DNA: TGCGCCAGCGGCGATGGGACGCAGGGGCGCGGGGAGCTGTTTTTT
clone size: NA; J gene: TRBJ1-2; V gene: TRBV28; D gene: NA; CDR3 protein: CASSSPHNGYTF; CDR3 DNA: TGTGCCAGCAGCTCTCCCCACAACGGCTACACCTTC
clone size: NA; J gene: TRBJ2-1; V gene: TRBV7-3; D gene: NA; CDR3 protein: CASSPHRAWDREQFF; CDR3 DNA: TGTGCCAGCAGCCCCCACCGGGCCTGGGATCGTGAGCAGTTCTTC
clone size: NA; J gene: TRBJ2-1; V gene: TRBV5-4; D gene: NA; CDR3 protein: CASSLDSAYNEQFF; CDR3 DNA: TGTGCCAGCAGCTTAGACTCAGCTTACAATGAGCAGTTCTTC
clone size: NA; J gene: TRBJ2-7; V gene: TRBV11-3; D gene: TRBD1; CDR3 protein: CASSSRGTGSAKGSSYEQYF; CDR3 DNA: TGTGCCAGCAGCTCCAGAGGGACAGGGTCTGCGAAGGGGAGCTCCTACGAGCAGTACTTC
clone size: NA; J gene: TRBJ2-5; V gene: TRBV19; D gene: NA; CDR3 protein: CASSIGSGGRLFETQYF; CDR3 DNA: TGTGCCAGTAGTATAGGTTCTGGGGGACGTCTGTTCGAGACCCAGTACTTC
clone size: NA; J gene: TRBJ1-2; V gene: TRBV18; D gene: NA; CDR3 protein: CASSPPFGLYGYTF; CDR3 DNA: TGTGCCAGCTCACCACCGTTCGGCCTCTATGGCTACACCTTC
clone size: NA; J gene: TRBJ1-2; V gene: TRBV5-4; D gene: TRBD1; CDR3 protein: CASSRSRQGDYGYTF; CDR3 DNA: TGTGCCAGCAGCCGTTCCCGACAGGGAGACTATGGCTACACCTTC
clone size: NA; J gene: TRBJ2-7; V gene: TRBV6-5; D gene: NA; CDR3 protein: CASSPGTIQYF; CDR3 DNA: TGTGCCAGCAGCCCTGGTACTATACAGTACTTC
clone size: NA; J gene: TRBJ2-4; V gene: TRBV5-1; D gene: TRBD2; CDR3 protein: CASSLALAGVNIQYF; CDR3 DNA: TGCGCCAGCAGCTTGGCCCTAGCGGGAGTTAACATTCAGTACTTC
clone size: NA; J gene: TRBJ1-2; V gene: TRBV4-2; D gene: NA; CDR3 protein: CASSQLLRRREDYGYTF; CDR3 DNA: TGTGCCAGCAGCCAACTCCTTCGGAGGCGCGAGGACTATGGCTACACCTTC
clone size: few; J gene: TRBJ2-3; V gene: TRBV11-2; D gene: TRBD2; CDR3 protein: CASSLPPRIAGADTQYF; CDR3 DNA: TGTGCCAGCAGCTTACCGCCTAGAATAGCGGGAGCAGATACGCAGTATTTT
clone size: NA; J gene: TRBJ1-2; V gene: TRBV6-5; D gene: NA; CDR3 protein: CASSSQGIGGYTF; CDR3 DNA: TGTGCCAGCAGTTCTCAGGGGATAGGTGGCTACACCTTC
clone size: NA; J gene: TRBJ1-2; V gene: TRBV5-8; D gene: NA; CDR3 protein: CASSLFRTRRYTF; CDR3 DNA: TGTGCCAGCAGCTTATTCAGGACAAGGCGCTACACCTTC
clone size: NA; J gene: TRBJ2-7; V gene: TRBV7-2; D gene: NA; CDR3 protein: CASSPRNSYEQYF; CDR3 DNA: TGTGCCAGCAGCCCTCGAAATTCGTACGAGCAGTACTTC
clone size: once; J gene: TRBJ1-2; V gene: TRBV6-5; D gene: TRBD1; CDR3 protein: CASSTSRDRSPLTF; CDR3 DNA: TGTGCCAGCAGTACCTCGCGGGACAGATCCCCGCTCACCTTC
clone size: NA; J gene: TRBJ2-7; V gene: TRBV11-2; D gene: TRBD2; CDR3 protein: CASSLSRTSAWRRYF; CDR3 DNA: TGTGCCAGCAGCCTATCGAGGACTAGCGCATGGAGGAGGTACTTC
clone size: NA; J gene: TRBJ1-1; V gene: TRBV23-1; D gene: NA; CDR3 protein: CASSHPGRRTRAEAFF; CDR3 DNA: TGCGCCAGCAGTCATCCCGGCCGGCGGACCCGGGCTGAAGCTTTCTTT